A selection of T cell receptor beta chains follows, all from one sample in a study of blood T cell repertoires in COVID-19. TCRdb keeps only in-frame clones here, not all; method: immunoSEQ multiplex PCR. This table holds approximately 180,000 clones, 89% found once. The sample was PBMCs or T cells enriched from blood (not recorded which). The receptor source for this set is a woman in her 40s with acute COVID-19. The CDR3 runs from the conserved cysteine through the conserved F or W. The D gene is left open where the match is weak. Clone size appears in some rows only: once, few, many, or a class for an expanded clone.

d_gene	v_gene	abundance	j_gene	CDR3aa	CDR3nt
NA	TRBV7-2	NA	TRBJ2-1	CASSLARNSNEQFF	TGTGCCAGCAGCTTAGCGAGGAATAGCAATGAGCAGTTCTTC
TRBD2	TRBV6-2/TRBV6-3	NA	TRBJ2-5	CASSPHEWGRARETQYF	TGTGCCAGCAGTCCACACGAGTGGGGGAGGGCCCGAGAGACCCAGTACTTC
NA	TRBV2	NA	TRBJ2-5	CASRSNQETQYF	TGTGCCAGCAGGTCCAACCAAGAGACCCAGTACTTC
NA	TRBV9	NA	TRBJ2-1	CASSSRGRESNEQFF	TGTGCCAGCAGCTCGCGGGGGCGGGAGTCGAATGAGCAGTTCTTC
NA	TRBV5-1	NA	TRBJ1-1	CASSSRPGDTEAFF	TGCGCCAGCAGCTCCCGACCGGGAGACACTGAAGCTTTCTTT
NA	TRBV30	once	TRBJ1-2	CAWKLDRNYGYTF	TGTGCCTGGAAACTAGACAGGAACTATGGCTACACCTTC
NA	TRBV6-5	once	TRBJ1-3	CASSRTGGGNTIYF	TGTGCCAGCAGTCGGACGGGAGGTGGAAACACCATATATTTT
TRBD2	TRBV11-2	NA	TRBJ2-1	CASSSSGSSYNEQFF	TGTGCCAGCAGCTCTAGCGGGAGCTCCTACAATGAGCAGTTCTTC
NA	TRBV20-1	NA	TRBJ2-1	CSARDGRGEFF	TGCAGTGCTAGAGACGGGAGAGGGGAGTTCTTC
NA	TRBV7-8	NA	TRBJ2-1	CASSLAKGIDFSDEQFF	TGTGCCAGCAGCTTAGCGAAGGGGATAGATTTCAGCGATGAGCAGTTCTTC
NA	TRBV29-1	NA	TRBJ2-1	CSVEDLAGSVVEQFF	TGCAGCGTTGAAGATCTCGCGGGATCGGTAGTGGAGCAGTTCTTC
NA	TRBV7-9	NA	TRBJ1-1	CASSSWSGGHTEAFF	TGTGCCAGCAGCTCGTGGAGCGGGGGGCACACTGAAGCTTTCTTT
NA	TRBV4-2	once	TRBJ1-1	CASSRGQPNTEAFF	TGTGCCAGCAGCCGAGGACAGCCCAACACTGAAGCTTTCTTT
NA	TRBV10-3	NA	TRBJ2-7	CAIRQGSAYEQYF	TGTGCCATCAGGCAGGGTTCTGCCTACGAGCAGTACTTC
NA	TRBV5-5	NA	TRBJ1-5	CASSLAGGVDNQPQHF	TGTGCCAGCAGCTTGGCGGGAGGGGTTGACAATCAGCCCCAGCATTTT
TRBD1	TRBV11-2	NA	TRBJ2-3	CASTQGADTQYF	TGTGCCAGCACCCAGGGGGCAGATACGCAGTATTTT
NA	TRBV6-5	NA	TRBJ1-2	CASSSGDNYGYTF	TGTGCCAGCAGTTCGGGGGATAACTATGGCTACACCTTC
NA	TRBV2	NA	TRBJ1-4	CASRPQGLTNEKLFF	TGTGCCAGCAGGCCCCAGGGCTTAACTAATGAAAAACTGTTTTTT
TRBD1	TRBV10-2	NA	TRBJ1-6	CASSEFDRDNSPLHF	TGCGCCAGCAGTGAGTTTGACAGGGATAATTCACCCCTCCACTTT
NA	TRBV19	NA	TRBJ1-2	CASEANYGYTF	TGTGCCAGTGAGGCAAACTATGGCTACACCTTC
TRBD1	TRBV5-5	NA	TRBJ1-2	CASSLWTGENYGYTF	TGTGCCAGCAGCTTGTGGACAGGGGAGAACTATGGCTACACCTTC
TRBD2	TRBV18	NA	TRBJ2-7	CASSQPGLAGYEQYF	TGTGCCAGCTCACAGCCGGGACTAGCGGGCTACGAGCAGTACTTC
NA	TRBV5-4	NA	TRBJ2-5	CASSLDRGGTQYF	TGTGCCAGCAGCTTGGACAGGGGGGGGACCCAGTACTTC
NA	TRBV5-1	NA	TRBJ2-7	CASRPPQVYEQYF	TGCGCCAGCAGACCCCCCCAGGTTTACGAGCAGTACTTC
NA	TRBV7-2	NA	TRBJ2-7	CASSLVGGSYEQYF	TGTGCCAGCAGCTTAGTCGGGGGATCCTACGAGCAGTACTTC
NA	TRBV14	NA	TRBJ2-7	CASSQDIGLIYEQYF	TGTGCCAGCAGCCAAGATATCGGACTGATCTACGAGCAGTACTTC
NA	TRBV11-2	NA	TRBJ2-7	CASSLHRSEQYF	TGTGCCAGCAGCCTCCACAGGTCCGAGCAGTACTTC
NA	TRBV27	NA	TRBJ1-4	CASSAAGTNEKLFF	TGTGCCAGCTCCGCGGCGGGAACTAATGAAAAACTGTTTTTT
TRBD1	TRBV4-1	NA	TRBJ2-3	CASSPGQGRTPTDTQYF	TGCGCCAGCAGCCCGGGACAGGGCCGTACCCCCACAGATACGCAGTATTTT
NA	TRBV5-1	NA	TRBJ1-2	CASSLVVSPPYGYTF	TGCGCCAGCAGCTTGGTCGTGTCTCCTCCCTACGGCTACACCTTC
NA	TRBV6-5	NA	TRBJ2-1	CASSYSRSGQSEQFF	TGTGCCAGCAGTTACTCACGAAGCGGGCAATCAGAGCAGTTCTTC
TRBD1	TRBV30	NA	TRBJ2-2	CAWSAPGTDFPGELFF	TGTGCCTGGAGTGCACCGGGGACAGACTTCCCCGGGGAGCTGTTTTTT
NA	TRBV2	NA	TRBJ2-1	CASSQDYSQNEQFF	TGTGCCAGCAGTCAGGACTATTCCCAGAATGAGCAGTTCTTC
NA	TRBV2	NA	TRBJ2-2	CASSRDRTLNTGELFF	TGTGCCAGCAGTCGCGACAGGACCCTAAACACCGGGGAGCTGTTTTTT
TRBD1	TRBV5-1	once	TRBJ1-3	CASSSRTGDYSGNTIYF	TGCGCCAGCAGCTCACGGACAGGGGACTACTCTGGAAACACCATATATTTT
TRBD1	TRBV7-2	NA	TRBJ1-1	CASSSGRTGGTEAFF	TGTGCCAGCAGCTCTGGACGGACAGGGGGGACTGAAGCTTTCTTT
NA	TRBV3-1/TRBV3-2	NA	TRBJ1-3	CASRERGSSGNTIYF	TGTGCCAGCAGGGAAAGAGGAAGCTCTGGAAACACCATATATTTT
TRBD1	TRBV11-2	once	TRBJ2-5	CASSPGTGGEETQYF	TGTGCCAGCAGCCCCGGGACAGGGGGCGAAGAGACCCAGTACTTC
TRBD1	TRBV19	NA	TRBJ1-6	CASTTGTGANSPLHF	TGTGCCAGTACCACGGGGACAGGGGCGAATTCACCCCTCCACTTT
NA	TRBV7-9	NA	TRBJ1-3	CASSPRTVGGLSGNTIYF	TGTGCCAGCAGCCCCCGGACAGTTGGGGGTCTCTCTGGAAACACCATATATTTT